This is a list of T cell receptor beta chains from one sample in a study of shared clonotypes between healthy human individuals. Generated by immunoSEQ multiplex PCR, the TCRdb table keeps only in-frame clones and is missing some. Of millions of clones listed, around 90% were seen once; the top ten hold about 0.13%. The sequenced sample consisted of naive CD4+ T cells sorted from blood. These receptors were collected from a man aged 18-30 years in good health. The CDR3 runs from the conserved cysteine through the conserved F or W. The order of the fields is clone size, V gene, D gene, J gene, CDR3 protein, CDR3 DNA. A D gene is named only where the DNA matches it firmly. Expanded clones get a size class; other rows say once, few or many, or leave the size out.

>-|TRBV5-1|-|TRBJ1-1
CASKVGSEKGSTEAFF
TGCGCCAGCAAAGTTGGTTCGGAAAAGGGGTCAACTGAAGCTTTCTTT
>-|TRBV30|-|TRBJ2-7
CAWSVYGEQYF
TGTGCCTGGAGTGTATATGGGGAGCAGTACTTC
>-|TRBV19|TRBD2|TRBJ2-1
CASSIGGKTSGKFF
TGTGCCAGTAGTATAGGAGGGAAGACTAGCGGGAAGTTCTTC
>-|TRBV19|-|TRBJ1-5
CASSIGGKGAYNQPQHF
TGTGCCAGTAGTATAGGGGGGAAAGGGGCCTACAATCAGCCCCAGCATTTT
>-|TRBV7-6|-|TRBJ1-1
CASSLDGSATEAFF
TGTGCCAGCAGCTTAGACGGGTCGGCCACTGAAGCTTTCTTT
>-|TRBV28|TRBD1|TRBJ1-2
CASRGQGAGFVYTF
TGTGCCAGCAGGGGACAGGGGGCAGGGTTTGTCTACACCTTC
>-|TRBV19|-|TRBJ2-5
CASSIVGQQQETQYF
TGTGCCAGTAGTATAGTCGGGCAGCAGCAAGAGACCCAGTACTTC
>-|TRBV5-1|-|TRBJ2-5
CASSFGGYQETQYF
TGCGCCAGCAGCTTCGGCGGGTACCAAGAGACCCAGTACTTC
>-|TRBV5-4|-|TRBJ1-2
CASSPQSQSLAGYTF
TGTGCCAGCAGCCCCCAGTCACAGAGCTTGGCAGGCTACACCTTC
>-|TRBV10-3|-|TRBJ2-3
CAISESWTSHTDTQYF
TGTGCCATCAGTGAGTCGTGGACCTCTCACACAGATACGCAGTATTTT
>-|TRBV9|-|TRBJ1-2
CASSVTVNYGYTF
TGTGCCAGCAGCGTGACCGTGAACTATGGCTACACCTTC
>-|TRBV18|-|TRBJ1-5
CASSPRGLGDSNQPQHF
TGTGCCAGCTCACCTCGCGGGTTAGGGGATAGCAATCAGCCCCAGCATTTT
>-|TRBV19|-|TRBJ1-5
CASRQRESNQPQHF
TGTGCCAGTAGGCAGAGGGAAAGCAATCAGCCCCAGCATTTT
>-|TRBV27|-|TRBJ2-3
CASSLSGSRTDTQYF
TGTGCCAGCAGTTTATCAGGGAGTAGGACAGATACGCAGTATTTT
>-|TRBV27|-|TRBJ2-1
CASIRQEFF
TGTGCCAGCATTAGACAGGAGTTCTTC
>-|TRBV9|-|TRBJ1-6
CASGTTDSNSPLHF
TGTGCCAGCGGAACTACGGACAGTAATTCACCCCTCCACTTT
>-|TRBV12-5|TRBD2|TRBJ2-2
CASGLVLAGGSNTGELFF
TGTGCTAGTGGTTTGGTACTAGCGGGAGGTTCCAACACCGGGGAGCTGTTTTTT
>-|TRBV5-1|TRBD2|TRBJ2-5
CASSSSLAGGHETQYF
TGCGCCAGCAGCTCCTCCTTAGCGGGAGGGCATGAGACCCAGTACTTC
>-|TRBV30|TRBD2|TRBJ2-7
CAWSAGVAGGYEQYF
TGTGCCTGGAGTGCCGGGGTAGCGGGAGGGTACGAGCAGTACTTC
>-|TRBV2|TRBD2|TRBJ2-1
CASSANSGPSSYNEQFF
TGTGCCAGCAGTGCAAATAGCGGGCCCAGCTCCTACAATGAGCAGTTCTTC
>-|TRBV30|-|TRBJ2-7
CAWSPDMSSYEQYF
TGTGCCTGGAGTCCCGACATGAGCTCCTACGAGCAGTACTTC
>-|TRBV6-5|-|TRBJ2-7
CASSSLYRERQYF
TGTGCCAGCAGCTCACTCTACAGGGAAAGGCAGTACTTC
>-|TRBV6-1|-|TRBJ1-1
CASSEKWWGGTTTTSTNTEAFF
TGTGCCAGCAGTGAAAAATGGTGGGGGGGGACTACCACCACCTCCACAAACACTGAAGCTTTCTTT
>-|TRBV9|-|TRBJ1-6
CASSVAGRENSPLHF
TGTGCCAGCAGCGTAGCAGGCAGAGAGAATTCACCCCTCCACTTT
>-|TRBV19|-|TRBJ1-2
CASKTTRGSDGYTF
TGTGCCAGTAAGACCACCCGGGGGAGTGATGGCTACACCTTC
>-|TRBV28|-|TRBJ2-3
CASSTWSPHTDTQYF
TGTGCCAGCAGTACCTGGTCACCCCACACAGATACGCAGTATTTT
>-|TRBV19|-|TRBJ1-4
CASSISAGSNEKLFF
TGTGCCAGTAGTATTTCCGCAGGGAGTAATGAAAAACTGTTTTTT
>-|TRBV7-9|TRBD2|TRBJ2-3
CASSLDGGSFTDTQYF
TGTGCCAGCAGCTTGGACGGCGGGAGTTTCACAGATACGCAGTATTTT
>-|TRBV30|-|TRBJ1-6
CAWSVGAGSSPLHF
TGTGCCTGGAGTGTAGGAGCGGGAAGTTCACCCCTCCACTTT
>-|TRBV2|-|TRBJ1-1
CASSDLILMNTEAFF
TGTGCCAGCAGTGATTTGATACTTATGAACACTGAAGCTTTCTTT
>few|TRBV10-1|-|TRBJ1-5
CASSESGNQPQHF
TGCGCCAGCAGTGAGTCGGGCAATCAGCCCCAGCATTTT
>-|TRBV27|-|TRBJ2-7
CASSLGTSESYEQYF
TGTGCCAGCAGTTTAGGGACATCCGAGTCCTACGAGCAGTACTTC
>-|TRBV19|-|TRBJ2-5
CASSPQSQGAQYF
TGTGCCAGTAGTCCACAATCCCAAGGGGCCCAGTACTTC
>-|TRBV5-7|-|TRBJ2-3
CASSSSRGPSSTDTQYF
TGTGCCAGCAGCTCATCGAGGGGACCCTCCAGCACAGATACGCAGTATTTT
>-|TRBV6-6|-|TRBJ1-4
CASKKTTNEKLFF
TGTGCCAGCAAGAAAACAACTAATGAAAAACTGTTTTTT
>-|TRBV12-1|-|TRBJ1-5
CASSSGTPKNQPQHF
TGTGCCAGCAGCTCCGGGACACCTAAAAATCAGCCCCAGCATTTT
>once|TRBV5-1|TRBD1|TRBJ2-7
CASSRGDRDLDEQYF
TGCGCCAGCAGCCGGGGGGACAGGGATTTAGACGAGCAGTACTTC
>once|TRBV25-1|-|TRBJ2-7
CASSESPVRQYF
TGTGCCAGCAGTGAATCCCCAGTGCGGCAGTACTTC
>-|TRBV5-1|-|TRBJ1-3
CASSSGDSGNTIYF
TGCGCCAGCAGCTCAGGGGACTCTGGAAACACCATATATTTT
>-|TRBV5-1|TRBD2|TRBJ2-1
CASSLGQRGGRGNEQFF
TGCGCCAGCAGCTTGGGCCAGCGGGGGGGCCGCGGGAATGAGCAGTTCTTC
>-|TRBV11-2|-|TRBJ1-4
CASSFRGREGEKLFF
TGTGCCAGCAGCTTTAGAGGGAGAGAAGGTGAAAAACTGTTTTTT
>-|TRBV27|TRBD1|TRBJ1-4
CASSLTGVNEKLFF
TGTGCCAGCAGTTTAACAGGGGTTAATGAAAAACTGTTTTTT
>-|TRBV19|TRBD2|TRBJ2-7
CASSITRENYEQYF
TGTGCCAGTAGTATAACGCGGGAGAACTACGAGCAGTACTTC
>-|TRBV5-6|-|TRBJ2-5
CASSLARAGAQETQYF
TGTGCCAGCAGCTTGGCCCGGGCAGGGGCGCAAGAGACCCAGTACTTC